What follows are 14 T cell receptor beta chains derived from one specimen sequenced in a study of shared clonotypes between healthy human individuals. Sequencing was performed with immunoSEQ multiplex PCR; in TCRdb, only in-frame clones are kept and a portion is missing. The repertoire holds under 2,500,000 clones, with 90% to 96% as singletons. Sequencing was performed on naive CD4+ T cells sorted from blood. The subset: CD45RA+ positively selected. These receptors all come from a man aged 18 to 35 in good health.

The chain employs TRBV19 and TRBJ1-5; D possibly corresponds to TRBD1 (5 bases). This CDR3 is built from 16 residues. V was trimmed by 3 bases and J by 2 bases, leaving 14 bases between them. CDR1 LNHDA and CDR2 SQIVND come from the germline V gene (reference sequence). The CDR3 nucleotides are TGTGCCAGTAGTATGCTGCGGGGGGTCGGCAATCAGCCCCAGCATTTT. It codes for CASSMLRGVGNQPQHF.

The V and J genes are TRBV6-6 and TRBJ2-5, with no clear D. Germline V gene lookup returns CDR1 MNHNY and CDR2 SVGAGI (reference sequence). The CDR3 sequence is 12 residues long. The V end lost 3 bases, the J end lost 3 bases, and 5 bases lay between the germline ends. The DNA for the CDR3 is TGTGCCAGCAGTTATCACGAAGAGACCCAGTACTTC. The encoded protein is CASSYHEETQYF.

J is TRBJ1-4 and V is TRBV28; D unclear. The germline V gene encodes CDR1 MDHEN and CDR2 SYDVKM. CDR3 size: 15 residues. Trimming pared 2 bases from V and 11 bases from J, leaving 18 bases between. CDR3 DNA sequence: TGTGCCAGCAGTTTACTGATTGATGGGAGCTCCAAACTGTTTTTT. Translating it yields CASSLLIDGSSKLFF. Full variable domain (missing parts from reference TRBV28 and TRBJ1-4): DVKVTQSSRYLVKRTGEKVFLECVQDMDHENMFWYRQDPGLGLRLIYFSYDVKMKEKGDIPEGYSVSREKKERFSLILESASTNQTSMYLCASSLLIDGSSKLFFGSGTQLSVL.

This chain joins TRBV29-1 and TRBJ1-1, with 7 bases aligning to TRBD1. CDR3 length: 14 amino acids. Per the germline V gene, CDR1 is SQVTM and CDR2 is ANQGSEA. Germline trimming cut 7 bases from V and 1 base from J; bases unmatched to any gene: 9. The DNA for the CDR3 is TGCAGCGGGGTGACAGGGACGGGGAACACTGAAGCTTTCTTT. Its translation is CSGVTGTGNTEAFF.

The chain employs TRBV5-5 and TRBJ2-7; 7 bases map to TRBD1. This CDR3 region has 15 residues. Germline trimming cut 4 bases from V and 6 bases from J; bases unmatched to any gene: 13. Germline values: CDR1 SGHKS, CDR2 YYEKEE (reference sequence). The CDR3 DNA follows: TGTGCCAGCAGCCCGCATACAGGGGTCGGGTCCGAGCAGTACTTC. It specifies CASSPHTGVGSEQYF.

The chain has TRBV29-1 and TRBJ2-2; TRBD1 might be the D (5 bases). Germline loops: CDR1 SQVTM, CDR2 ANQGSEA. The CDR3 totals 15 residues. V lost 6 bases, J lost 5 bases, and 19 bases lay in between. In DNA form, the CDR3 reads TGCAGCGTCTTGGGTGGGGCAGACGCTACCGGGGAGCTGTTTTTT. Its protein product is CSVLGGADATGELFF.

The chain has TRBV10-3 and TRBJ1-5; unclear D gene. The V end lost 2 bases, the J end lost 1 base, and 6 bases lay between the germline ends. This CDR3 is 14 amino acids long. Germline V lookup: CDR1 ENHRY, CDR2 SYGVKD. Here the CDR3 reads CAISEAQSNQPQHF. In nucleotides, the CDR3 is TGTGCCATCAGTGAGGCCCAGAGCAATCAGCCCCAGCATTTT.

The gene calls are TRBV7-8 and TRBJ2-5; TRBD2 agrees at 9 bases. Per germline, CDR1 SGHVS and CDR2 FQNEAQ. With 3 bases clipped from V and 1 base from J, the junction kept 12 bases outside the gene matches. CDR3 length equals 18 residues. CDR3 loop: CASSLPSGKRGAQETQYF. The CDR3 DNA reads TGTGCCAGCAGCTTGCCCAGCGGAAAGCGGGGGGCCCAAGAGACCCAGTACTTC.

V gene TRBV4-1 combines with J gene TRBJ2-5, with 7 bases aligning to TRBD2. V lost 4 bases, J lost 2 bases, and 4 bases stayed unmatched. The CDR3 extends over 14 amino acids. Germline V gene data show CDR1 as MGHRA and CDR2 as YSYEKL. This chain's CDR3 is CASSRGRVQETQYF. For the CDR3, the DNA is TGCGCCAGCAGCCGAGGGAGGGTTCAAGAGACCCAGTACTTC.

The table lists this clone with a count of one. The rearrangement joins TRBV5-4 to TRBJ2-2; D not certain. The CDR3 has 14 residues. V shed 4 bases and J shed 6 bases, with 13 bases lying between them. Germline CDR1 reads SGHNT; CDR2 reads YYREEE (reference sequence). The DNA of the CDR3 is TGTGCCAGCAGCACCCCTTGGGCTCCCGGGGAGCTGTTTTTT. It specifies CASSTPWAPGELFF.

This chain uses TRBV5-4 with TRBJ2-4; TRBD2 matches at 11 bases. The CDR3 is 18 residues long. The germline CDR1 and CDR2 sequences are SGHNT and YYREEE (reference sequence). V trimming: 0 bases; J trimming: 11 bases; junction bases outside the gene matches: 16. CDR3 sequence reads: CASSLVVLAGDEGRVQYF. CDR3 DNA sequence: TGTGCCAGCAGCTTGGTTGTACTAGCGGGAGATGAAGGCAGGGTTCAGTACTTC.

V and J are TRBV7-2 and TRBJ1-6; no clear D. Germline V CDR1 and CDR2: SGHTA, FQGNSA. This CDR3 has 15 amino acids. The V end lost 2 bases, the J end lost 6 bases, and 11 bases lay between the germline ends. CDR3 DNA: TGTGCCAGCAGCTTACCAGGACCCGGTAATTCACCCCTCCACTTT. Translation gives CASSLPGPGNSPLHF.

The chain carries TRBV18 and TRBJ1-3; D is unclear. The germline V and J ends were trimmed by 4 bases and 0 bases, with 10 bases remaining between them. There are 15 residues in the CDR3. Germline V gene sequence: CDR1 KGHSH, CDR2 LQKENI. The CDR3 bases are TGTGCCAGCTCACTGGGGAGTGGCTCTGGAAACACCATATATTTT. Protein sequence: CASSLGSGSGNTIYF.

This chain connects TRBV10-1 to TRBJ2-2; D uncertain. CDR3 length equals 15 residues. Germline V lookup: CDR1 WNHNN, CDR2 SYGVQD (reference sequence). Trimming pared 5 bases from V and 2 bases from J, leaving 12 bases between. The CDR3: CASSNSRQNTGELFF. DNA of the CDR3: TGCGCCAGCAGTAATTCCCGGCAAAACACCGGGGAGCTGTTTTTT.